This paragraph covers one T cell receptor beta chain sequence. These data originate in a study of blood T cell repertoires in COVID-19. Assay: immunoSEQ multiplex PCR; the TCRdb copy retains only in-frame clones and omits some. The sample holds about 340,000 clones, 70% to 90% seen once. V dropped 5 bases and J dropped 5; count of bases not matched to a gene: 5. This CDR3 has 14 amino acids. Looked up from germline, CDR1 is MNHEY and CDR2 is SVGAGI. The TCR originated in a woman aged 40 to 50 with acute COVID-19. Sequencing input: PBMCs or T cells enriched from blood (not recorded which). V is TRBV6-5 and J is TRBJ1-5; 8 bases line up with TRBD1. As DNA, the CDR3 is TGTGCCAGCAGTCCAGGGGGCACTTATCAGCCCCAGCATTTT. It encodes CASSPGGTYQPQHF.